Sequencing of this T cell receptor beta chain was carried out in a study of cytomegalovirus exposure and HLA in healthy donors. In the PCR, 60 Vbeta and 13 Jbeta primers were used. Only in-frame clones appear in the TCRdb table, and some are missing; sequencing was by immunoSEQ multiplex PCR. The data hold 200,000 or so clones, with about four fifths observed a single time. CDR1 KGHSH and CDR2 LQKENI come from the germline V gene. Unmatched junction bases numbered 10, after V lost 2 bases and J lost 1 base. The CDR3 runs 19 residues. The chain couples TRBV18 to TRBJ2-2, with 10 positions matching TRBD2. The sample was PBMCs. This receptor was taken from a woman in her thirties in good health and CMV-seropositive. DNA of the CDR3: TGTGCCAGCTCACCAGATCTAGCGGGAGTGAGGGAGAACACCGGGGAGCTGTTTTTT. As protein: CASSPDLAGVRENTGELFF.